The T cell receptor (beta chain) described here comes from a study of blood T cell repertoires in COVID-19. The CDR3 is made up of 14 amino acids. The V segment lost 5 bases and the J segment 3 bases; nucleotides outside the gene matches: 3. Germline CDR1 reads MNHEY; CDR2 reads SMNVEV (reference sequence). Produced via immunoSEQ multiplex PCR; TCRdb's table is partial and in-frame only. The sample yields roughly 250,000 clones, approximately 91% seen once. The receptor was isolated from a woman in her 40s who had recovered from COVID-19. The chain uses TRBV27 and TRBJ2-7, with TRBD1 identical over 11 bases. The sequenced sample was peripheral blood. The CDR3 DNA sequence: TGTGCCAGCAGTATCGGGACAGGGGGCTACGAGCAGTACTTC. Protein: CASSIGTGGYEQYF.